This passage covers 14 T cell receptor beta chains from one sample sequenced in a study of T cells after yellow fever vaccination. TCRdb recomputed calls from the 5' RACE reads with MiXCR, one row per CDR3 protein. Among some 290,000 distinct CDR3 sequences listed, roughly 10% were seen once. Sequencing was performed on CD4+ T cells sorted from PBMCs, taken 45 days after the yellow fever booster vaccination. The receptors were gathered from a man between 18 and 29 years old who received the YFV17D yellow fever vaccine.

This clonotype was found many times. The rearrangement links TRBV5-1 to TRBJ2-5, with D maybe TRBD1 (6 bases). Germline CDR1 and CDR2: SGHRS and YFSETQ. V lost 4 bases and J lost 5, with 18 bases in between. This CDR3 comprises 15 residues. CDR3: CASSRDNRAEETQYF. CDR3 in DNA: TGCGCCAGCAGCCGGGACAACCGGGCTGAGGAGACCCAGTACTTC.

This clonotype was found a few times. This CDR3 reads CASSSFLGGTQYF. The CDR3 DNA is TGTGCCAGCAGCTCTTTCCTGGGTGGTACGCAGTATTTT. This chain connects TRBV5-6 to TRBJ2-3; D ambiguous. Trimming pared 3 bases from V and 8 bases from J, leaving 13 bases between. The CDR3 spans 13 residues. Germline V gene data show CDR1 as SGHDT and CDR2 as YYEEEE.

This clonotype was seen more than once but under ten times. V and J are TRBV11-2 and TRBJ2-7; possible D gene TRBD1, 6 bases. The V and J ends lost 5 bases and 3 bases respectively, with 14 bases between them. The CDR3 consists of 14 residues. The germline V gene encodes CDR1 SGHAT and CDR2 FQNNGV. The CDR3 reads CASSTLTGLYEQYF. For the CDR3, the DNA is TGTGCCAGCAGCACACTGACAGGTCTCTACGAGCAGTACTTC.

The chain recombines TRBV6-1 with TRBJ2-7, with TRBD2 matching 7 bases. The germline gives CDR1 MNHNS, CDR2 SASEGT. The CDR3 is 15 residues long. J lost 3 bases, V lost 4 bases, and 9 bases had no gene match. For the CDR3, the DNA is TGTGCCAGCAGTGGGACTCCCGGGGGGTACTACGAGCAGTACGTC. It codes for CASSGTPGGYYEQYV.

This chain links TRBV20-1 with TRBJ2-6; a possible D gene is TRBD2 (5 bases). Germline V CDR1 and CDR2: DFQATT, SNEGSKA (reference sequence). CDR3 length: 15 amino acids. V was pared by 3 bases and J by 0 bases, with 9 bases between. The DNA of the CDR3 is TGCAGTGCTAGGTCCGCGGGCTCTGGGGCCAACGTCCTGACTTTC. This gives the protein CSARSAGSGANVLTF.

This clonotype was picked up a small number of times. This CDR3 is CASSPRTKQGRETQYF. The CDR3 DNA sequence: TGTGCCAGCAGTCCTCGCACCAAACAGGGACGAGAGACCCAGTACTTC. V is TRBV6-5 and J is TRBJ2-5; weak D call: TRBD1 (6 bases). Trimming removed 5 bases at V and 4 bases at J, with 20 bases between. The CDR3 is 16 amino acids. Germline V gene lookup returns CDR1 MNHEY and CDR2 SVGAGI.

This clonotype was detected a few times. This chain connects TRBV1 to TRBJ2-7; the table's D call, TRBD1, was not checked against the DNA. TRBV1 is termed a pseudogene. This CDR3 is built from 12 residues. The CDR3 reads CTSSRRAPQQYV. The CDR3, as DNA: TGCACCAGCAGCCGCCGCGCTCCCCAGCAGTACGTC.

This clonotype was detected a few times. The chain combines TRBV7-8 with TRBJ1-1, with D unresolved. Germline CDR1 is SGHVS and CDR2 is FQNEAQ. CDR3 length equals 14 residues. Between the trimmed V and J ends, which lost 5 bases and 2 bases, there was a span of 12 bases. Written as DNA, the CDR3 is TGTGCCAGCAGCCCTTTTGGAGTAAACACTGAAGCTTTCTTT. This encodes CASSPFGVNTEAFF.

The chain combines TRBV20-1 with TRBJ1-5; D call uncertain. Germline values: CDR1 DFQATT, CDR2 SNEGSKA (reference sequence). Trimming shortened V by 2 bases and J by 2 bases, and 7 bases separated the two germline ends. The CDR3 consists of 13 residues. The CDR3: CSARSDGNQPQHF. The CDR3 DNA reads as TGCAGTGCTAGATCGGATGGCAATCAGCCCCAGCATTTT.

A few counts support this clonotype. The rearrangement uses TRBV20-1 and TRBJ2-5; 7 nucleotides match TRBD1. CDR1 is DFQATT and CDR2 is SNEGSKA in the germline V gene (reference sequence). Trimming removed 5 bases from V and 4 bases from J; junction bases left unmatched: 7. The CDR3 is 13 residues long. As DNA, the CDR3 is TGCAGTGCTGAAGGGGGCGCGGGAGAGACCCAGTACTTC. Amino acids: CSAEGGAGETQYF.

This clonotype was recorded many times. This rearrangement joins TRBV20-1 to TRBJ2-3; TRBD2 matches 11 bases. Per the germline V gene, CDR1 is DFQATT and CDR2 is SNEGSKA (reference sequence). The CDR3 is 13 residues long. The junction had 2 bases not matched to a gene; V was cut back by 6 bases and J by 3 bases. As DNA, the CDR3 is TGCAGTGCGAGGACTAGCGGGACAGATACGCAGTATTTT. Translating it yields CSARTSGTDTQYF.

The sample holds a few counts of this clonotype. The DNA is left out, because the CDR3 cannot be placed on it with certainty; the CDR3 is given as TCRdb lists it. The CDR3 is CASPFTGVHRGAVFF. This chain joins TRBV5-1 and TRBJ2-2; the table names TRBD1, a call not compared with the DNA. The CDR3 spans 15 amino acids, including both terminal residues. Germline CDR1 and CDR2: SGHRS and YFSETQ.

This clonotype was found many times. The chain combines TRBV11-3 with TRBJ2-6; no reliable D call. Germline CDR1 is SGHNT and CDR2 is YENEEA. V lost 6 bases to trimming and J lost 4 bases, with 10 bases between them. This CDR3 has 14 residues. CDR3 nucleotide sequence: TGTGCCAGCAGTGTGGAATCCGGGGCCAACGTCCTGACTTTC. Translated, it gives CASSVESGANVLTF.

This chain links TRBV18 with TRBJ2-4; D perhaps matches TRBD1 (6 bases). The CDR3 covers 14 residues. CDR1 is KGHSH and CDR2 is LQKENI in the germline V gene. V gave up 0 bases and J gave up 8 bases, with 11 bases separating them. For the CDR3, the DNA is TGTGCCAGCTCACCACCGAACAGGGCGGACATTCAGTACTTC. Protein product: CASSPPNRADIQYF.